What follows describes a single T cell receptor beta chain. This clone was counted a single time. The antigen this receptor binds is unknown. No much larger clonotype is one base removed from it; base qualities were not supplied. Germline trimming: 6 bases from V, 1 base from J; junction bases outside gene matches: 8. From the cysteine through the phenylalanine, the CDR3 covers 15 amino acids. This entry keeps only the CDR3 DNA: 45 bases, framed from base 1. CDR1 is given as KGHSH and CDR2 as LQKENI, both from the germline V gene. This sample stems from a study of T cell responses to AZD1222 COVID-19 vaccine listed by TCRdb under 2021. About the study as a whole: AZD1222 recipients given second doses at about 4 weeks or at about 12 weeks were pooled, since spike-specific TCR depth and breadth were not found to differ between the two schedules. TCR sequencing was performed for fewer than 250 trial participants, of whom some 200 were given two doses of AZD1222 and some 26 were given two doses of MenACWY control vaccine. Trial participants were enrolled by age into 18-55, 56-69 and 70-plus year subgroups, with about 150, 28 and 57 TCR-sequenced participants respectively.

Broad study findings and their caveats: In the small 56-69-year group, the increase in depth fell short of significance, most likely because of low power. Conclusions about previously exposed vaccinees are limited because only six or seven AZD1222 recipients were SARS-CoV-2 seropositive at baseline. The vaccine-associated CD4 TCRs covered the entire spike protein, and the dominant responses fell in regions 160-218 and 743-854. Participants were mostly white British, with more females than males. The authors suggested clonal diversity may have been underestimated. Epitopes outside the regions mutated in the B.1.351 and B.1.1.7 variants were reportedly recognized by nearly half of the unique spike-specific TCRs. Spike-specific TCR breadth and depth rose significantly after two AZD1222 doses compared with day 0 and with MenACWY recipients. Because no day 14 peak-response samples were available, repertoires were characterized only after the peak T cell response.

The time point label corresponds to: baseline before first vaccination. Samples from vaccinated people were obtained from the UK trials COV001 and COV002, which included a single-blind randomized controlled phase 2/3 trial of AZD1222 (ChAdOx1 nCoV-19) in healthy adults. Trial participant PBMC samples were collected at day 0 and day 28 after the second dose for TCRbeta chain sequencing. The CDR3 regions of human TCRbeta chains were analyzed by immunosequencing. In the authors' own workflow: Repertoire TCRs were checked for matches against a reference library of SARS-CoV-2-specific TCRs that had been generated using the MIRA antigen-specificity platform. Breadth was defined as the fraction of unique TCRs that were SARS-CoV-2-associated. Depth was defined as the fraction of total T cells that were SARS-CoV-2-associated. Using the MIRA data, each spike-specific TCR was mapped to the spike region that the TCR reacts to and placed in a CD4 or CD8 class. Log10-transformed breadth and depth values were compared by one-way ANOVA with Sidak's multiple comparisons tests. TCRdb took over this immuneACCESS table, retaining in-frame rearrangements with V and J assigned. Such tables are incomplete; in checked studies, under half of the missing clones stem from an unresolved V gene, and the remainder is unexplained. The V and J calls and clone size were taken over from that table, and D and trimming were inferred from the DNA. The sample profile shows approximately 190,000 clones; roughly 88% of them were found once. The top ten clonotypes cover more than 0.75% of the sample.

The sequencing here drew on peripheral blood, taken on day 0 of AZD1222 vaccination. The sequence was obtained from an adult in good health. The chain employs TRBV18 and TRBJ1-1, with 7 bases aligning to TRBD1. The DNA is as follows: TGTGCCAGCTCCCCGCCATCAGGGGGGAACACTGAAGCTTTCTTT. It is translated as CASSPPSGGNTEAFF.